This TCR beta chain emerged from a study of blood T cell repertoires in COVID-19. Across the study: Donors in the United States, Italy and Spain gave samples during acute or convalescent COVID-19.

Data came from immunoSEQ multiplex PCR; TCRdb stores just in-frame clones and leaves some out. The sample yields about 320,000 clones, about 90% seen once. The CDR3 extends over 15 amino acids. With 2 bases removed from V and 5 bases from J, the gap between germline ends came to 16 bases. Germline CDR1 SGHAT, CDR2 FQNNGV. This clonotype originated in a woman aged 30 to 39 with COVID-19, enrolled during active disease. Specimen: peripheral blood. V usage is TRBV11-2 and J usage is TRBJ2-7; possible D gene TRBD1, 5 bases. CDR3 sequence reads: CASSLTYRMVDEQYF. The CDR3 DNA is TGTGCCAGCAGCTTAACGTACAGGATGGTGGACGAGCAGTACTTC.